This T cell receptor (beta chain) was found in a study of blood T cells in healthy people across ages. Study outcomes and limitations: With unsorted PBMCs, a conclusive comparison of naive versus antigen-experienced cells was not possible.

This clonotype was detected many times. Antigen specificity is unknown. Trimming left V 0 bases short and J 8 bases short, with 12 bases between. This CDR3 contains 14 residues. From germline, CDR1 is SGHRS and CDR2 YFSETQ. Primers used in a second PCR of roughly 6 to 11 cycles were a sample-barcoded 5' primer and a J-beta primer mix. The template-switch adaptor, which had 12 random nucleotides, put a tag on each cDNA molecule. MiXCR, run by TCRdb on the 5' RACE reads, gives a single entry per CDR3 protein. The sample contains hundreds of thousands of distinct CDR3 sequences, approximately 40% of which appear only once.

This chain links TRBV5-1 with TRBJ2-1; perhaps TRBD2 as D (5 bases). The specimen sequenced was blood. This TCR was recovered from a man older than 75 in good health. Here the CDR3 DNA reads TGCGCCAGCAGCTTGGGTCGGCGGGTCGATGAGCAGTTCTTC. Translating it yields CASSLGRRVDEQFF.